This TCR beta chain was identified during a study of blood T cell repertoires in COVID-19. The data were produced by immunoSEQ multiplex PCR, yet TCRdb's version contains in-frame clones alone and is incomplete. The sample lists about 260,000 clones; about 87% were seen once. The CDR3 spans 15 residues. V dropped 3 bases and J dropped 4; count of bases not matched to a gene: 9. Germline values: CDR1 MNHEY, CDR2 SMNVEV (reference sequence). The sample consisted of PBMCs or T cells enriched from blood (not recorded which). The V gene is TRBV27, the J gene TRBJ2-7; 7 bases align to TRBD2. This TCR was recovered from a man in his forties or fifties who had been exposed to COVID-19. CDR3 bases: TGTGCCAGCAGTTTCTCCCGGGAGGCATATTACGAGCAGTACGTC. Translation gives CASSFSREAYYEQYV.